The sequence of this TCR beta chain was determined in a study of T cell repertoires in cytomegalovirus infection. Study-level points and caveats: People with CMV and the relevant HLA were identified by cumulative public TCR beta family frequency.

TCRdb reanalysed the reads using MiXCR and keeps one entry per CDR3 protein. The sample has 600,000 to 800,000 distinct CDR3 sequences; more than 20% are singletons. In its sample, this clonotype was seen many times. Its cognate antigen is unknown. Looked up from germline, CDR1 is SGHTA and CDR2 is FQGNSA. The V and J ends lost 6 bases and 0 bases respectively, with 12 bases between them. CDR3 size: 15 residues. Input material: CD8+ T cells from PBMCs. This TCR was sampled from a human donor in good health (CMV status not recorded). Some clones in this sample may be carry-over from other donors' samples. The V call is TRBV7-2, the J call TRBJ2-1; D call uncertain. The CDR3 nucleotides are TGTGCCAGCAGTCTAGTGGGTTACTCCTACAATGAGCAGTTCTTC. Protein sequence: CASSLVGYSYNEQFF.